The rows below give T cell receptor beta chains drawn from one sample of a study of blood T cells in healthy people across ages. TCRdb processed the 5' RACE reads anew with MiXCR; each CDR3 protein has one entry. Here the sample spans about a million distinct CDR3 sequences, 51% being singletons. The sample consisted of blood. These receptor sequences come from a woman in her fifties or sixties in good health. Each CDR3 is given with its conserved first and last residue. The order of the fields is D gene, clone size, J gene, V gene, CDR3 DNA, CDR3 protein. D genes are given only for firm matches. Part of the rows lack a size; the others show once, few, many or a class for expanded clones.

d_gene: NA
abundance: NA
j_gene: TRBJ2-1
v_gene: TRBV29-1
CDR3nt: TGCAGCGTTGAAGATAGGATAAAGGGATTGGATGAGCAGTTCTTC
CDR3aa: CSVEDRIKGLDEQFF

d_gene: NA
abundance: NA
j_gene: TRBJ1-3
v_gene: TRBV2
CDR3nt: TGTGCCAGCAGGTCGGGCCACTCTGGAAACACCATATATTTT
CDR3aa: CASRSGHSGNTIYF

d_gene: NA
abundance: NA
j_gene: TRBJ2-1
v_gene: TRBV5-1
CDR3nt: TGCGCCAGCAACATAAACCAAGGGGATGAGCAGTTCTTC
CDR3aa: CASNINQGDEQFF

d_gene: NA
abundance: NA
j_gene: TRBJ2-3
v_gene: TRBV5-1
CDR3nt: TGCGCCAGCAGCTTCTGGGACCCTCGGGATACGCAGTATTTT
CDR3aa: CASSFWDPRDTQYF

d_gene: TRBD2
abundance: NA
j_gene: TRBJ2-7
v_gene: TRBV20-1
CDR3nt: TGCAGTGCTCCCCCCCGGACTAGCGGCGAGCAGTACTTC
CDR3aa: CSAPPRTSGEQYF

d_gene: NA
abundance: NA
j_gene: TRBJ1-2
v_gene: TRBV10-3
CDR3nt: TGTGCCATCACCCAGGATGGAAACTATGGCTACACCTTC
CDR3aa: CAITQDGNYGYTF

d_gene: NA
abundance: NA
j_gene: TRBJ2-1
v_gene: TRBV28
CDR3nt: TGTGCCATCCAGGGAACAGGGACGGTTGAGCAGTTCTTC
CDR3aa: CAIQGTGTVEQFF

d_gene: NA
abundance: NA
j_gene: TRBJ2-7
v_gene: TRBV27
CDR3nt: TGTGCCAGCAGGACGGGACAATTGCACTCCTACGAGCAGTACTTC
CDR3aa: CASRTGQLHSYEQYF

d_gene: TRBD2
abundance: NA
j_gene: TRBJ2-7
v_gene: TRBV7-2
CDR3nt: TGTGCCAGCAGCTTAGAACTAGCGGGATGGAAGCAGTACTTC
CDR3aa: CASSLELAGWKQYF

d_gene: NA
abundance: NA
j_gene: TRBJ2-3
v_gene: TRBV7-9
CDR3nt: TGTGCCAGCAGCTTTGGAGATCGTTACACAGATACGCAGTATTTT
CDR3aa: CASSFGDRYTDTQYF

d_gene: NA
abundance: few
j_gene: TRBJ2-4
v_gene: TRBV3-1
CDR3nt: TGTGCCAGCAGCCATAGGGGACTGAGCAAAAACATTCAGTACTTC
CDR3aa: CASSHRGLSKNIQYF

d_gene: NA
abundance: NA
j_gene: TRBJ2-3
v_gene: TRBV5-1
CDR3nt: TGCGCCAGCAGCTTAGAAGGGCCCACAGATACGCAGTATTTT
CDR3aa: CASSLEGPTDTQYF

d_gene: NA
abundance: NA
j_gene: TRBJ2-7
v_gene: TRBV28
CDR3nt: TGTGCCAGCAGTCTCCCACCGAGAACAGCCTACGAGCAGTACTTC
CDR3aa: CASSLPPRTAYEQYF

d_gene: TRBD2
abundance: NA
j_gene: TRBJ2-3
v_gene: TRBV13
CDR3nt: TGTGCCAGCAGTCACGTGGGACTAGCGGGAGTCACGCAGTATTTT
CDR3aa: CASSHVGLAGVTQYF

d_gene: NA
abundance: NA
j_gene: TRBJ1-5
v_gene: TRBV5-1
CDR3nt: TGCGCCAGCAGCCCATCAGGGTATCAGCCCCAGCATTTT
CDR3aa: CASSPSGYQPQHF

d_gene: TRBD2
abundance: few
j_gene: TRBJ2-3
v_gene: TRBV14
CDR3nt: TGTGCCAGCAGCCCCACTCCCGGACTAGCGGGAGCGCACACGCAGTATTTT
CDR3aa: CASSPTPGLAGAHTQYF

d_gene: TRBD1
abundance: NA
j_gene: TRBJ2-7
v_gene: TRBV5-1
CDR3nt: TGCGCCAGCAGCTTTGGGGACAGGTCCTACGAGCAGTACTTC
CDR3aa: CASSFGDRSYEQYF

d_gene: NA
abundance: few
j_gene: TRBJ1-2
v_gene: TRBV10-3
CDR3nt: TGTGCCATCAGTGAGTCGACCGGAGGAAGCGGCGGCTACACCTTC
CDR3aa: CAISESTGGSGGYTF

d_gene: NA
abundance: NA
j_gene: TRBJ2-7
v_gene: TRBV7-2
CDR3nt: TGTGCCAGCAGCGAAGAAAGAATGTACGAGCAGTACTTC
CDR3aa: CASSEERMYEQYF

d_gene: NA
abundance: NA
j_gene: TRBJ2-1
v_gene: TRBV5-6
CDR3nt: TGTGCCAGCAGCTTGTATGTGTACCGCTCCTACAATGAGCAGTTCTTC
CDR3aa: CASSLYVYRSYNEQFF

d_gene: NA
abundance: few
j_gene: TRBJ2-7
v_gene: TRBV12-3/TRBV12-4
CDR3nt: TGTGCCAGCAGTGTAGGACAGTTGGACGAGCAGTACTTC
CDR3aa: CASSVGQLDEQYF

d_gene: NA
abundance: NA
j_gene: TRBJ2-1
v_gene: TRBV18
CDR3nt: TGTGCCAGCCGCGAGGGGCCCAATGAGCAGTTCTTC
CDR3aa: CASREGPNEQFF

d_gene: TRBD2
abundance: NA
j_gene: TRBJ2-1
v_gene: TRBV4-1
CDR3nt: TGCGCCAGCAGCCAACCTACTAGCGGGAGGGTCAATGAGCAGTTCTTC
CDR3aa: CASSQPTSGRVNEQFF

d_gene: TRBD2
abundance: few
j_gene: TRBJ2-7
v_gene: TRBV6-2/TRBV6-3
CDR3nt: TGTGCCAGCAGCCCGAGGAGCGGGAGATACGAGCAGTACTTC
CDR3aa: CASSPRSGRYEQYF

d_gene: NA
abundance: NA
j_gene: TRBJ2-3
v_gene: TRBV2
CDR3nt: TGTGCCAGCAGTGTGGGGGCATTTCCTAGCACAGATACGCAGTATTTT
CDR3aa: CASSVGAFPSTDTQYF

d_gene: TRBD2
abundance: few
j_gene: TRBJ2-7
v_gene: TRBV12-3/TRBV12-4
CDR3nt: TGTGCCAGCAGCTTACGACTAGCGGGAGCTGGAGAGCAGTACTTC
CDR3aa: CASSLRLAGAGEQYF

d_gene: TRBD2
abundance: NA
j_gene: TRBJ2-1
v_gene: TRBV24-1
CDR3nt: TGTGCCACCAGTGAATGGACTAGCGGGAGAGCCCACAATGAGCAGTTCTTC
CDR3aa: CATSEWTSGRAHNEQFF

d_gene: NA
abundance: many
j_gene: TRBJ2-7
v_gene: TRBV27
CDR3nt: TGTGCCAGCAGTTTATCGGTCGGGACCTACGAGCAGTACTTC
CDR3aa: CASSLSVGTYEQYF

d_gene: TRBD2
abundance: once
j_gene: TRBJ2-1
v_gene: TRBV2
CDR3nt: TGTGCCTCCCTGGGCAGCGGGAGTCTTAATGAGCAGTTCTTC
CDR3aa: CASLGSGSLNEQFF

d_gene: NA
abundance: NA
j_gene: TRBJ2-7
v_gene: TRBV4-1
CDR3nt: TGCGCCAGCAGCCAAACAATAGGTAGTACCTACGAGCAGTACTTC
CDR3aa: CASSQTIGSTYEQYF

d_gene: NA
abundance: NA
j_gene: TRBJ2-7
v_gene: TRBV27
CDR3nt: TGTGCCAGCAGTTTAGGGGGGGGGCGAGGGCTCCCTATATCCTACGAGCAGTACTTC
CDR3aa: CASSLGGGRGLPISYEQYF

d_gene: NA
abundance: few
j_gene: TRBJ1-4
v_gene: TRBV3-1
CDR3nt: TGTGCCAGCAGTTACACAGGGAAAGAAAAACTGTTTTTT
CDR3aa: CASSYTGKEKLFF

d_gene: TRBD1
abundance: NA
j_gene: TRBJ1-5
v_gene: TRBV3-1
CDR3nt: TGTGCCAGCAGCCTGGGACAGGTTAATCAGCCCCAGCATTTT
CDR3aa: CASSLGQVNQPQHF

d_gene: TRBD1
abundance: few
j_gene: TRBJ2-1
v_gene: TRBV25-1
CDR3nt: TGTGCCAGCCGTAGGACAGGCCCCAATGAGCAGTTCTTC
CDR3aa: CASRRTGPNEQFF

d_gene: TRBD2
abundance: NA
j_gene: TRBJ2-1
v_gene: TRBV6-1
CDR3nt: TGTGCCAGCAGCGGGAGCGGGAGAATGGCCACGACAACGTCTTATGAGCAGTTCTTC
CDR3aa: CASSGSGRMATTTSYEQFF

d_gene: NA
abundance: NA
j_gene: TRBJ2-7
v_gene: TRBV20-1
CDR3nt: TGCAGGGCTGACGTAGGGGCGATTTACGAGCAGTACTTC
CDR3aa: CRADVGAIYEQYF

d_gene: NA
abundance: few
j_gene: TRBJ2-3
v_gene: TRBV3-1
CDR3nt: TGTGCCAGCAGCGCCTGGCCCGATACGCAGTATTTT
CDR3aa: CASSAWPDTQYF

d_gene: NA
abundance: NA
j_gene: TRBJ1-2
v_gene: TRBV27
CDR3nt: TGTGCCAGCAGTTGCGGGCCGAACTATGGCTACACCTTC
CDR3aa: CASSCGPNYGYTF

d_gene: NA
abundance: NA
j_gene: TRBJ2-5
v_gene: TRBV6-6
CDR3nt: TGTGCCAACAGCGAAGGGATGGGGTACCAAGAGACCCAGTACTTC
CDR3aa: CANSEGMGYQETQYF

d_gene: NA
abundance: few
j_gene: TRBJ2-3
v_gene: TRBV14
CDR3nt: TGTGCCAGCAGCCAAGATTTTGGCAGTCTCACAGATACGCAGTATTTT
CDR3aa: CASSQDFGSLTDTQYF

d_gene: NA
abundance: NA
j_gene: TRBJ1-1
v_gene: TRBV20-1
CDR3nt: TGCAGTGCTGCGGGCACGCCAAACACTGAAGCTTTCTTT
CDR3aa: CSAAGTPNTEAFF

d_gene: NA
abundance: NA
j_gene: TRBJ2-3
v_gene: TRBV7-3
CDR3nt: TGTGCCAGCCAAGATGGGGGCTCAGATACGCAGTATTTT
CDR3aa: CASQDGGSDTQYF

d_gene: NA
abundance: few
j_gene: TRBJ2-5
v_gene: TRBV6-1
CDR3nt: TGTGCCAGCAGTGGAGTATCTTTATTGATGGGAAGCCAAGAGACCCAGTACTTC
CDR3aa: CASSGVSLLMGSQETQYF

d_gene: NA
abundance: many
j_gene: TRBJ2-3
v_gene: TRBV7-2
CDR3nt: TGTGCCAGCAGCCTCCCGGGCACAGATACGCAGTATTTT
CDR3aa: CASSLPGTDTQYF